These 3 T cell receptor beta chains came from one sample sequenced in a study of T cells in Graves' hyperthyroidism and ophthalmopathy. RNA transcripts were the template for amplifying TCR beta CDR3 regions. TCR CDR3 underwent first-round RT-PCR with the HTBI primer set. TCRdb re-analysed the multiplex PCR reads in MiXCR, keeping a single row per CDR3 protein. The sample holds around 500,000 distinct CDR3 sequences, more than 15% seen once. The sample was blood. These receptors were obtained from a woman in her twenties or thirties with Graves' ophthalmopathy.

This clonotype was detected a few times. The rearrangement joins TRBV20-1 to TRBJ2-7; TRBD2 matches at 7 bases. After removal of 6 bases from V and 6 bases from J, the junction contained 11 bases not matched to a gene. CDR1 DFQATT and CDR2 SNEGSKA come from the germline V gene (reference sequence). This CDR3 has 13 amino acids. Here the CDR3 DNA reads TGCAGTGCGATTCATGGACTAGTCCCCGAGCAGTACTTC. Translation gives CSAIHGLVPEQYF.

Points on this clonotype: A much larger clone differs by one base, so this may be a read error. In DNA, the CDR3 is TGTGCCAGCAGCTTACAACAGGGGCCGGTGGACGAGCGGTACTTC. It is translated as CASSLQQGPVDERYF. This chain uses TRBV7-3 with TRBJ2-7; 7 bases agree with TRBD1. Germline V gene lookup returns CDR1 SGHTA and CDR2 FQGTGA. The CDR3 is made up of 15 amino acids.

This clonotype was recorded many times. Here the CDR3 reads CAWSVWTHEDGYTF. The CDR3 nucleotides read TGTGCCTGGAGTGTTTGGACCCACGAAGATGGCTACACCTTC. V gene TRBV30 combines with J gene TRBJ1-2, with D unclear. The V end lost 0 bases, the J end lost 6 bases, and 14 bases lay between the germline ends. The CDR3 runs to 14 residues. Looked up from germline, CDR1 is GTSNPN and CDR2 is SVGIG (reference sequence). The entire variable domain, with the rest obtained from reference TRBV30 and TRBJ1-2, is as follows: SQTIHQWPATLVQPVGSPLSLECTVEGTSNPNLYWYRQAAGRGLQLLFYSVGIGQISSEVPQNLSASRPQDRQFILSSKKLLLSDSGFYLCAWSVWTHEDGYTFGSGTRLTVV.